These 10 T cell receptor beta chains were sequenced from one sample in a study of T cells in Graves' hyperthyroidism and ophthalmopathy. It was RNA transcripts that yielded the amplified TCR beta CDR3 regions. The HTBI primer set was used in a first-round RT-PCR of the TCR CDR3. TCRdb analysed the multiplex PCR reads with MiXCR anew, one entry per CDR3 protein. The repertoire consists of fewer than 350,000 distinct CDR3 sequences, with 13% to 15% occurring once and the leading ten covering 30%. The specimen was blood. The receptors shown here come from a woman aged 45-65 years with Graves' hyperthyroidism that later progressed to Graves' ophthalmopathy.

This clonotype was counted ten times or more. The DNA for the CDR3 is TGTGCCAGCAGCCGAACTTTCGGGGCGAACTCCGGAAGGTACGAGCAGTACTTC. This translates into CASSRTFGANSGRYEQYF. The V gene is TRBV11-2, the J gene TRBJ2-7; D is tentatively TRBD1 or TRBD2 (5 bases each). Germline V CDR1 and CDR2: SGHAT, FQNNGV. The CDR3 has 18 amino acids. V shed 5 bases and J shed 4 bases, with 27 bases lying between them.

This chain connects TRBV16 to TRBJ2-6; no clear D gene. Trimming took 0 bases from V and 10 from J, leaving 13 bases between them. This CDR3 has 15 amino acids. The V gene's germline CDR1 is KGHSY and CDR2 FQNENV. The CDR3 here is CASSQSGRITNVLTF. DNA of the CDR3: TGTGCCAGCAGCCAATCCGGAAGAATTACTAACGTCCTGACTTTC. Full variable domain (outside the CDR3, taken from reference TRBV16 and TRBJ2-6): GEEVAQTPKHLVRGEGQKAKLYCAPIKGHSYVFWYQQVLKNEFKFLISFQNENVFDETGMPKERFSAKCLPNSPCSLEIQATKLEDSAVYFCASSQSGRITNVLTFGAGSRLTVL.

At least ten counts were recorded for this clonotype. Relative to the germline gene, one junction end is altered; a read error may explain this. The chain is built from TRBV7-7 and TRBJ2-3, with D tentatively TRBD2 (5 bases). The CDR3 consists of 13 residues. Germline V gives CDR1 SSHAT, CDR2 FNYEAQ (reference sequence). CDR3 amino acids: CASSVGAQDTQYF. The CDR3, as DNA: TGTGCTAGCAGTGTGGGAGCCCAAGATACGCAGTATTTT.

This clonotype was counted many times. V is TRBV12-3 or TRBV12-4 and J is TRBJ1-4; the D is unclear. This CDR3 spans 18 amino acids. V was shortened by 6 bases and J by 3 bases, with 23 bases between the two germline ends. CDR3: CASSSPGFGTLSNEKLFF. CDR3 nucleotide sequence: TGTGCCAGCAGCTCTCCGGGCTTCGGCACCTTATCTAATGAAAAACTGTTTTTT.

The chain couples TRBV28 to TRBJ2-1; no reliable D call. CDR1 and CDR2 from the germline V gene are MDHEN and SYDVKM. The CDR3 runs to 12 residues. The V end was cut by 2 bases, the J end by 7 bases, with 6 bases between. The CDR3 DNA reads TGTGCCAGCAGTTTACCGATAAATGAGCAGTTCTTC. This translates into CASSLPINEQFF.

This clonotype was recorded many times. The chain recombines TRBV5-6 with TRBJ2-1; D unresolved. The CDR3 sequence is 14 residues long. Trimming stripped 0 bases from V and 4 bases from J, with 8 bases between. Germline assignment: CDR1 SGHDT and CDR2 YYEEEE. The DNA of the CDR3 is TGTGCCAGCAGCTTGGGGCGTCGTTACAATGAGCAGTTCTTC. Residues: CASSLGRRYNEQFF.

This sequence joins TRBV24-1 and TRBJ1-4; TRBD1 agrees at 8 bases. Germline V gene lookup returns CDR1 KGHDR and CDR2 SFDVKD. The J segment lost 5 bases and the V segment lost 4 bases, leaving 5 bases of the junction unmatched. The CDR3 is made up of 15 amino acids. In nucleotides, the CDR3 is TGTGCCACCAGTGACGCAGGGGGCGTCAATGAAAAACTGTTTTTT. Translation: CATSDAGGVNEKLFF.

This clonotype appeared many times. This chain links TRBV3-1 with TRBJ2-7; TRBD2 matches at 10 bases. The trim removed 1 base at V and 4 bases at J, leaving 7 bases unmatched. The CDR3 has 16 residues. Germline-derived CDR1 and CDR2 are LGHDT and YNNKEL (reference sequence). CDR3 sequence: CASSQGWGLASYEQYF. The CDR3 DNA follows: TGTGCCAGCAGCCAAGGTTGGGGACTAGCGAGTTACGAGCAGTACTTC.

Many counts were recorded for this clonotype. This chain uses TRBV20-1 with TRBJ2-2; 10 bases are shared with TRBD1. The V gene end was trimmed by 5 bases and the J gene end by 1 base; junction bases not matched to a gene: 10. Germline values: CDR1 DFQATT, CDR2 SNEGSKA (reference sequence). This CDR3 spans 17 amino acids. The DNA of the CDR3 is TGCAGTGCTCCCCATCCGGGACAGGGGTTGAACACCGGGGAGCTGTTTTTT. Translation: CSAPHPGQGLNTGELFF.

The sample holds many counts of this clonotype. The chain recombines TRBV11-2 with TRBJ2-5; 7 positions agree with TRBD2. The germline V gene encodes CDR1 SGHAT and CDR2 FQNNGV. The CDR3 loop spans 16 amino acids. The J segment lost 5 bases and the V segment lost 3 bases, leaving 12 bases of the junction unmatched. CDR3 in DNA: TGTGCCAGCAGCTTTCACAAGCGGGGCCCGAGGGAGACCCAGTACTTC. It yields the protein CASSFHKRGPRETQYF.